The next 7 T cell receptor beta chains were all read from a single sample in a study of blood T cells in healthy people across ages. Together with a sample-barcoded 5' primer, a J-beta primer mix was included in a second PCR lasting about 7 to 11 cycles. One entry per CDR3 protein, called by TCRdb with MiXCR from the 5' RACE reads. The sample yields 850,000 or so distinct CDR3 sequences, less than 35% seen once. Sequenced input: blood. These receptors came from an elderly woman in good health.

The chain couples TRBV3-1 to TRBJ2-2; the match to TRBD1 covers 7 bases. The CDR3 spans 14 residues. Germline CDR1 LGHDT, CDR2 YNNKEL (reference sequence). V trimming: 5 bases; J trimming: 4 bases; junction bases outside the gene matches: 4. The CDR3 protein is CASSEGQFTGELFF. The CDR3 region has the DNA TGTGCCAGCAGCGAGGGACAGTTCACCGGGGAGCTGTTTTTT.

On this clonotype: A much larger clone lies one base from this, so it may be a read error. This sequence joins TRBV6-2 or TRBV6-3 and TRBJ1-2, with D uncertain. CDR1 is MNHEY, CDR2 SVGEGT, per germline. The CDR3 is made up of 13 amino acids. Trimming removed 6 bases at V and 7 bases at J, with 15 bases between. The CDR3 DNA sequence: TGTGCCAGCAGAGAGGGCTGGAGGAGTGGCTACACCTTC. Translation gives CASREGWRSGYTF.

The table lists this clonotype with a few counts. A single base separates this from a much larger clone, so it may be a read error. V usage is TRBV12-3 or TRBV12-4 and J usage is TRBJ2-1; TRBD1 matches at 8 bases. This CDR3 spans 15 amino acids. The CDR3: CAGRATGGIYNEQFF. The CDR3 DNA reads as TGTGCCGGCAGAGCAACAGGGGGAATCTACAATGAGCAGTTCTTC.

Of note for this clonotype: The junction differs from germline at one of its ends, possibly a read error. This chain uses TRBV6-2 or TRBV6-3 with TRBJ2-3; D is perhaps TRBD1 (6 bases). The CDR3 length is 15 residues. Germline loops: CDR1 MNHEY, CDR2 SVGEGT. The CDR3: CAGRGARRFTDSQYF. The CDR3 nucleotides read TGTGCCGGCAGGGGAGCTAGGAGGTTCACAGATTCGCAGTATTTT.

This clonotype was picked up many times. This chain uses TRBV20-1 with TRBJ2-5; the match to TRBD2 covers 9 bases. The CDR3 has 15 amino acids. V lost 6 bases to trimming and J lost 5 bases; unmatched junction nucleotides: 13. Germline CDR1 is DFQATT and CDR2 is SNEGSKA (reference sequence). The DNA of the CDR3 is TGCAGTGCCCTCCCCCTAGCGGGGTATATGGAGACCCAGTACTTC. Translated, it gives CSALPLAGYMETQYF.

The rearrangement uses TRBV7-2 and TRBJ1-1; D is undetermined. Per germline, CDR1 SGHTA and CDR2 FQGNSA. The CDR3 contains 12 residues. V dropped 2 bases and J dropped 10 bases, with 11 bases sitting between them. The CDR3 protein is CASSLHREGAFF. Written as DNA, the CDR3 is TGTGCCAGCAGCTTACACCGGGAGGGAGCTTTCTTT.

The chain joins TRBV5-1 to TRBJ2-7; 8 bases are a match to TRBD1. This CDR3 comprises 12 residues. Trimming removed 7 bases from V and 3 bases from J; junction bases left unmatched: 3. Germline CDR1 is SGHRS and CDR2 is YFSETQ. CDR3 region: CASGQGVYEQYF. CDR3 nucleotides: TGCGCCAGCGGACAGGGCGTCTACGAGCAGTACTTC.